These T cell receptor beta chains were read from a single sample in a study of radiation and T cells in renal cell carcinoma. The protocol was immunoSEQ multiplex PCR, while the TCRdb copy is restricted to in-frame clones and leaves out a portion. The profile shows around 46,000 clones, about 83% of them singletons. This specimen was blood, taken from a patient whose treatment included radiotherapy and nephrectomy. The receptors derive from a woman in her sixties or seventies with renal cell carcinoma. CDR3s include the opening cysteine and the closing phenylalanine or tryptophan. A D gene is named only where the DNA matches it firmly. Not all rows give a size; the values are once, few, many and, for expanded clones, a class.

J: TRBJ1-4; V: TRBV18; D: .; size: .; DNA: TGTGCCAGCTCGCGGGAGTATAATGAAAAACTGTTTTTT; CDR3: CASSREYNEKLFF
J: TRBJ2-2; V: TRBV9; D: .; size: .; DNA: TGTGCCAGCAGCGTAAGGGAAATCGGGGAGCTGTTTTTT; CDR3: CASSVREIGELFF
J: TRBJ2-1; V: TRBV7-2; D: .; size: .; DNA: TGTGCCAGCAGCCCTCCCCTTTACAATGAGCAGTTCTTC; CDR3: CASSPPLYNEQFF
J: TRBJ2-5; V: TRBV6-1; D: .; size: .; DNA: TGTGCCAGCAGTGCTACCGGGGGCGGGGAGACCCAGTACTTC; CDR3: CASSATGGGETQYF
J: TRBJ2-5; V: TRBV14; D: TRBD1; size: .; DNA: TGTGCCAGCAGCCCCGGGACAGGGAGGCCCCAGTACTTC; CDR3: CASSPGTGRPQYF
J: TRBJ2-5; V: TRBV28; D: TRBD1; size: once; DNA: TGTGCCAGCAGTCCCGGGACAGGGTCGATTGAGACCCAGTACTTC; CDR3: CASSPGTGSIETQYF
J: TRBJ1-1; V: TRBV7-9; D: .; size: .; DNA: TGTGCCAGCAGCTCATTAGGGGACACTGAAGCTTTCTTT; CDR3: CASSSLGDTEAFF
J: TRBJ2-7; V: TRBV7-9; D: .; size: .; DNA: TGTGCCAGCAGCTCTACCCGGACTACCTACGAGCAGTACTTC; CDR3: CASSSTRTTYEQYF
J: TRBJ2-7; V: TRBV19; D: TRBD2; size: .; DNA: TGTGCCAGTAGCTGGACTAGCGGGAGTTTACACTACGAGCAGTACTTC; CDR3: CASSWTSGSLHYEQYF
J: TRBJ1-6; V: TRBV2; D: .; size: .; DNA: TGTGCCAGCAGTGTTAGAGACAGAGCTAATTCACCCCTCCACTTT; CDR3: CASSVRDRANSPLHF
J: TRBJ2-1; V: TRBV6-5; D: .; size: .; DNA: TGTGCCAGCAGGAGAGGGGCGGTGGGTGAGCAGTTCTTC; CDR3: CASRRGAVGEQFF
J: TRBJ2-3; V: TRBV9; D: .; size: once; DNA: TGTGCCAGCAGCGTAGGTGGGCGAAGCACAGATACGCAGTATTTT; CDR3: CASSVGGRSTDTQYF
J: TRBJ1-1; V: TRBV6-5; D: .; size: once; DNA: TGTGCCAGCAGTAGCCAGCGGCACACTGAAGCTTTCTTT; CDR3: CASSSQRHTEAFF
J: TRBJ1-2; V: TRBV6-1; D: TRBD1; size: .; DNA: TGTGCCAGCAGTGGTGACAGGGGATATAACTTC; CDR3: CASSGDRGYNF
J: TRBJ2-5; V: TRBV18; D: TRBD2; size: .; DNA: TGTGCCAGCTCACCGACTAGCCCCCCACAGACCCAGTACTTC; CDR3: CASSPTSPPQTQYF
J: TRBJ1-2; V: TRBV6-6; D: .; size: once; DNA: TGTGCCAGCAGTATGGGGACACGTTATGGCTACACCTTC; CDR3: CASSMGTRYGYTF
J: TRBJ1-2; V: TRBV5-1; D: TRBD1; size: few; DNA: TGCGCCAGCACCCTGGACAGGGGCTATGGCTACACCTTC; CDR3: CASTLDRGYGYTF
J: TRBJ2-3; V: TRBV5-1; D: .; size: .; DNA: TGCGCCAGCAGCTCCTACAGCACAGATACGCAGTATTTT; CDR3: CASSSYSTDTQYF
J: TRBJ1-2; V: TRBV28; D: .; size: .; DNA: TGTGCCAGCAGTGTTACAGGGAGATATGGCTACACCTTC; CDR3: CASSVTGRYGYTF
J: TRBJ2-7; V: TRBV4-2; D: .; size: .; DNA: TGTGCCAGCAGTCACACCACTGCAGAAACATACGAGCAGTACTTC; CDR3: CASSHTTAETYEQYF
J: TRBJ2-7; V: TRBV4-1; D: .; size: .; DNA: TGCGCCAGCAGCCAAGATAACAGGAACGCCTACGAGCAGTACTTC; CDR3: CASSQDNRNAYEQYF
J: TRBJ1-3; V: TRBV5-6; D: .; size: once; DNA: TGTGCCAGCAGCTTGGGACAGATTTCTGGAAACACCATATATTTT; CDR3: CASSLGQISGNTIYF
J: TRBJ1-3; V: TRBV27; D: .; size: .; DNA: TGTGCCAGCTCACCTCTTGGGTGGGAATCCGGAAACACCATATATTTT; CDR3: CASSPLGWESGNTIYF
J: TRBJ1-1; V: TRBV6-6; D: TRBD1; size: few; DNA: TGTGCCAGCACCTCGACAGGGCGGACTGAAGCTTTCTTT; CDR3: CASTSTGRTEAFF
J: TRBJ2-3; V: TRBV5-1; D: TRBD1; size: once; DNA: TGCGCCAGCAGCCAGGGGGGACAGGCGAGCACAGATACGCAGTATTTT; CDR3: CASSQGGQASTDTQYF
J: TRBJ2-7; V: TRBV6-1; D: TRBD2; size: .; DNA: TGTGCCAGCAGTGAAGTGGCGGGGGGGCGGTACGAGCAGTACTTC; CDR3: CASSEVAGGRYEQYF
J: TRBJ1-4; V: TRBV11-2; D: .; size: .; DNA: TGTGCCAGCAGCTTAGGGGCAGGGCGGGGTGAAAAACTGTTTTTT; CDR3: CASSLGAGRGEKLFF
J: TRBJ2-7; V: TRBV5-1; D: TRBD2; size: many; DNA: TGCGCCAGCAGCTTGGGTACCCTAGCGGAAAGGGGCGAGCAGTACTTC; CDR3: CASSLGTLAERGEQYF
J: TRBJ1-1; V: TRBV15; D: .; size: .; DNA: TGTGCCACCAGCAGGCAGGGAACTGAAGCTTTCTTT; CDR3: CATSRQGTEAFF
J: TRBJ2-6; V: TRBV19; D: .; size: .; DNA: TGTGCCAGTAGTACCCTCTCGGTATATGGGGCCAACGTCCTGACTTTC; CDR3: CASSTLSVYGANVLTF
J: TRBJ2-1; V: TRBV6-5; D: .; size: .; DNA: TGTGCCAGCAGTTTCGGTGAGGCCGCCTACAATGAGCAGTTCTTC; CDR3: CASSFGEAAYNEQFF
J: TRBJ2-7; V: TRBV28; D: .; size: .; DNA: TGTGCCAGCAGTTCCACCGGGCCGGCCTCCTACGAGCAGTACTTC; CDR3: CASSSTGPASYEQYF
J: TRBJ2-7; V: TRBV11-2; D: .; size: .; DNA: TGTGCCAGCAGCTTAACAGGGCTTAGCCTCTACGAGCAGTACTTC; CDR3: CASSLTGLSLYEQYF